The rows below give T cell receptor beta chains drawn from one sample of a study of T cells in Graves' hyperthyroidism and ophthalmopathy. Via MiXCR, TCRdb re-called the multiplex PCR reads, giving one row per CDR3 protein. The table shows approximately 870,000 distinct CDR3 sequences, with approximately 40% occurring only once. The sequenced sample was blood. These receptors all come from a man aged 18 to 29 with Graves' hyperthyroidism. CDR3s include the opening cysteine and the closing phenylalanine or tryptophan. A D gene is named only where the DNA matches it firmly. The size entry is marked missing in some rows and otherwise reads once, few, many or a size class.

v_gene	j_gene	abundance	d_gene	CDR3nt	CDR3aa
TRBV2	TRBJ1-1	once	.	TGCGCCAGCAGCCTCGGACAGCCTAAGTCCACTGAAGCTTTCTTT	CASSLGQPKSTEAFF
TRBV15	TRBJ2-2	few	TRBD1	TGTGCCACCAGCAGAGAAAGGACAGGGTTTTCCGGGGAGCTGTTTTTT	CATSRERTGFSGELFF
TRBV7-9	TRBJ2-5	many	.	TGTGCCAGCAGCCCTCCCCAAGAGACCCAGTACTTC	CASSPPQETQYF
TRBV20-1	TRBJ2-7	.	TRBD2	TGCAGTGCTGGAGTTAGCGGGAGCTACGAGCAGTACTTC	CSAGVSGSYEQYF
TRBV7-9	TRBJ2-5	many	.	TGTGCCAGCAGCTTATTACAGGGCGCCAGGGCGGACTTC	CASSLLQGARADF
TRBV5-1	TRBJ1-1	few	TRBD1	TGCGCCAGCAGCGGGACAGGAGGGAGAACTGAAGCTTTCTTT	CASSGTGGRTEAFF
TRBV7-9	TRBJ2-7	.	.	TGTGCCAGCAGCAGCGCTAGCGACTCCTACGAGCAGTACTTC	CASSSASDSYEQYF
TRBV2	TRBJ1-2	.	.	TGTGCCAGCAGCTCCCGGACTGCTAACCATGGCTACACCTTC	CASSSRTANHGYTF
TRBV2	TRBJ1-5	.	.	TGTGCCAGCAGTAGAGTAGGAGGGAATGGCAATCAGCCCCAGCATTTT	CASSRVGGNGNQPQHF
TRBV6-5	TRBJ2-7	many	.	TGTGCCAGCCGGTTGAGCAAGGTACACGAGCAGTACTTC	CASRLSKVHEQYF
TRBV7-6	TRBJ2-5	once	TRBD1	TGTGCCAGCAGCCCAGGGTCGGGACAGCAAGAGACCCAGTACTTC	CASSPGSGQQETQYF
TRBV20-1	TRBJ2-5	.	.	TGCAGTGCTAGAGTAAACACGCAAGAGACCCAGTACTTC	CSARVNTQETQYF
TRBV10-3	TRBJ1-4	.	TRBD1	TGTGCCAGCGGGACAGGGGATGCAACTAATGAAAAACTGTTTTTT	CASGTGDATNEKLFF
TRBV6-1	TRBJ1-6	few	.	TGTGCCAGCAGTAGACAATCCAGGGTCGGAAATTCACCCCTCCACTTT	CASSRQSRVGNSPLHF
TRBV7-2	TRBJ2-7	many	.	TGTGCCAGCAGCTTAGAGACGACACGGAACGAGCAGTACTTC	CASSLETTRNEQYF
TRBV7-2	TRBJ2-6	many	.	TGTGCCAGCAGCTTCCGCCCTGGGGCCAACGTCCTGACTTTC	CASSFRPGANVLTF
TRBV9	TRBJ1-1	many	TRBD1	TGTGCCAGCAGCGGTCCACAGGGGAAGAACACTGAAGCTTTCTTT	CASSGPQGKNTEAFF
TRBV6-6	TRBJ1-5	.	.	TGTGCCAGCAGTTACACGGGGGGATCGGTTCAGCCCCAGCATTTT	CASSYTGGSVQPQHF
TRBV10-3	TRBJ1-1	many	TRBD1	TGTGCCATCAGTGAGTCGGAGGGGGCCACTGAAGCTTTCTTT	CAISESEGATEAFF
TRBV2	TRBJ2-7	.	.	TGTGCCAGCAGTAAACAGTTGGACGAGCAGTACTTC	CASSKQLDEQYF
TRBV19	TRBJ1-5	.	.	TGTGCCCATGGTGTCGGGTTGGGCCAGCCCCAGCATTTT	CAHGVGLGQPQHF
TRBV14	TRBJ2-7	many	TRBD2	TGTGCCAGCAGACATAGCGGGAGTAACTACGAGCAGTACTTC	CASRHSGSNYEQYF
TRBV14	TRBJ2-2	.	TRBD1	TGTGCCAGCAGCCATCTGGGACAGGGGGCCGGGGAGCTGTTTTTT	CASSHLGQGAGELFF
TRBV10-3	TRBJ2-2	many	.	TGTGCCATCAGTGAGTCCGTGAGGGGCCGGGAGCTGTTTTTT	CAISESVRGRELFF
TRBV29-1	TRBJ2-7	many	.	TGCAGCGTTGAGGGCGGGAGAGGGGGGAACGAGCAGTACTTC	CSVEGGRGGNEQYF
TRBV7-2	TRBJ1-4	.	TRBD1	TGTGCCAGCAGCTTCCGACAGGGGGTCGTTAATGAAAAACTGTTTTTT	CASSFRQGVVNEKLFF
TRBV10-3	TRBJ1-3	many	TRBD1	TGTGCCATACGGGACAGGGGGACCTCTGGAAACACCATATATTTT	CAIRDRGTSGNTIYF